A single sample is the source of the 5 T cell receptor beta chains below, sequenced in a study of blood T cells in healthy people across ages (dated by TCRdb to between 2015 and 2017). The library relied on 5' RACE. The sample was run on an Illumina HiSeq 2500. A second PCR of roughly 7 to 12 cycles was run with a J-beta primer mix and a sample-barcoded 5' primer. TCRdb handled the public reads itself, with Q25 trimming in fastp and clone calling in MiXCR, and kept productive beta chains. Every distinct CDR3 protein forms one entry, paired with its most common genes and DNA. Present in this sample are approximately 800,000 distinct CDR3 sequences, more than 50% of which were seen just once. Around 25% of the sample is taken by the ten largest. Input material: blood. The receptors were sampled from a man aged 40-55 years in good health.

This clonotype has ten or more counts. The CDR3 spells CASSSGTSPITGELFF. CDR3 coding DNA: TGTGCCAGCAGTTCGGGGACTAGCCCGATCACCGGGGAGCTGTTTTTT. The rearrangement uses TRBV27 and TRBJ2-2, with 9 bases lining up with TRBD2. The germline V gene has CDR1 MNHEY and CDR2 SMNVEV (reference sequence). This CDR3 has 16 residues. The V segment lost 4 bases and the J segment 4 bases; nucleotides outside the gene matches: 7.

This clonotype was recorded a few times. This CDR3 is CASSYEGRAGPSDTQYF. The CDR3 DNA follows: TGTGCCAGCAGTTACGAGGGACGGGCGGGGCCCTCAGATACGCAGTATTTT. The chain uses TRBV6-6 and TRBJ2-3; TRBD2 might be the D (6 bases). Per germline, CDR1 MNHNY and CDR2 SVGAGI (reference sequence). CDR3 size: 17 residues. Trimming took 2 bases from V and 4 from J, leaving 19 bases between them.

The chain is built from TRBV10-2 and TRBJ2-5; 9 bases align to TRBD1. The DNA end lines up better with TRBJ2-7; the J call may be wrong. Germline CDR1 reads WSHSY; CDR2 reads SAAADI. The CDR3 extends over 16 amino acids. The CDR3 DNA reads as TGCGCCAGCAGTGGGACTTCTACAGGGGGCTACTACGAGCAGTACTTC. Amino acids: CASSGTSTGGYYEQYF.

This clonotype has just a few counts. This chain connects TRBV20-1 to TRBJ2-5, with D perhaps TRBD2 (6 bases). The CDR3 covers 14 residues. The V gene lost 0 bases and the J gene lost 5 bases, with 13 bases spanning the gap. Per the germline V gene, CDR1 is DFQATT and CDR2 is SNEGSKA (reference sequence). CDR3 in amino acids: CSARDPAGRETQYF. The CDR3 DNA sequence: TGCAGTGCTAGAGATCCGGCGGGGAGGGAGACCCAGTACTTC.

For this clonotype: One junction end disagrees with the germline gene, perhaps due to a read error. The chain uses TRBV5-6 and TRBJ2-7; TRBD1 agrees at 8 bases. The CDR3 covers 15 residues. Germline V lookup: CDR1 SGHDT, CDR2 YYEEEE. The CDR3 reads CASSFGRQGWYERYF. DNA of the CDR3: TGTGCCAGCAGCTTCGGGCGACAGGGGTGGTACGAGCGGTACTTC.